Following are 22 T cell receptor beta chains from one sample sequenced in a study of T-cell memory formation after mild COVID-19. From the 5' RACE reads, TCRdb called clonotypes with MiXCR, one entry per CDR3 protein. This table holds about 470,000 distinct CDR3 sequences, nearly 25% found once. The sample consisted of PBMCs or a T cell subset sorted from them (not recorded which). The receptors come from an adult woman who had mild COVID-19 (a few samples of this study predate the infection). Cell type and time point are not known.

The rearrangement joins TRBV9 to TRBJ2-1; the match to TRBD2 covers 7 bases. Losses at the gene ends were 4 bases for V and 1 base for J; bases not matched to a gene: 5. Germline CDR1 is SGDLS and CDR2 is YYNGEE. CDR3 size: 15 residues. The CDR3 here is CASSPGGRSYNEQFF. CDR3 coding DNA: TGTGCCAGCAGCCCGGGGGGTCGATCCTACAATGAGCAGTTCTTC.

This chain connects TRBV27 to TRBJ2-1; possible D gene TRBD2, 6 bases. The germline V gene encodes CDR1 MNHEY and CDR2 SMNVEV (reference sequence). V lost 0 bases to trimming and J lost 1 base, with 19 bases between them. CDR3 length: 19 residues. The CDR3 sequence is CASSLSRLGLASSYNEQFF. The CDR3 region has the DNA TGTGCCAGCAGTTTATCGCGGCTAGGGCTAGCGTCATCCTACAATGAGCAGTTCTTC.

The chain couples TRBV15 to TRBJ2-2; D may be TRBD1 or TRBD2 (5 bases each). CDR1 LNHNV and CDR2 YYDKDF come from the germline V gene (reference sequence). Trimming stripped 5 bases from V and 2 bases from J, with 12 bases between. This CDR3 has 15 residues. CDR3 sequence reads: CATSGSRGNTGELFF. As DNA, the CDR3 is TGTGCCACCAGCGGCTCGAGGGGCAACACCGGGGAGCTGTTTTTT.

V and J are TRBV19 and TRBJ1-1, with no clear D. Germline V gene data show CDR1 as LNHDA and CDR2 as SQIVND (reference sequence). CDR3 size: 14 residues. Trimming took 3 bases from V and 4 from J, leaving 12 bases between them. The CDR3 here is CASSIGRLATEAFF. CDR3 nucleotides: TGTGCCAGTAGTATTGGACGGCTAGCCACTGAAGCTTTCTTT. Together with reference TRBV19 and TRBJ1-1, the CDR3 gives the full variable domain: DGGITQSPKYLFRKEGQNVTLSCEQNLNHDAMYWYRQDPGQGLRLIYYSQIVNDFQKGDIAEGYSVSREKKESFPLTVTSAQKNPTAFYLCASSIGRLATEAFFGQGTRLTVV.

This clonotype was found a few times. V and J are TRBV7-6 and TRBJ1-1; D remains unclear. Germline assignment: CDR1 SGHVS and CDR2 FNYEAQ. CDR3 size: 14 residues. The V end was cut by 2 bases, the J end by 6 bases, with 13 bases between. The CDR3 DNA sequence: TGTGCCAGCAGCTTACTGGCAGGAAGCGCTGAAGCTTTCTTT. Protein: CASSLLAGSAEAFF.

J is TRBJ1-5 and V is TRBV4-1; maybe TRBD1 (5 bases). The CDR3 is 15 residues long. Between the trimmed V and J ends, which lost 3 bases and 7 bases, there was a span of 16 bases. In germline, CDR1 is MGHRA, CDR2 YSYEKL. The CDR3 bases are TGCGCCAGCAGCCATCTAGGGGCAGGGCGGCAGCCCCAGCATTTT. Protein: CASSHLGAGRQPQHF.

V is TRBV7-8 and J is TRBJ2-5; D ambiguous. Trimming removed 2 bases at V and 5 bases at J, with 12 bases between. There are 14 residues in the CDR3. Per the germline V gene, CDR1 is SGHVS and CDR2 is FQNEAQ. The CDR3 reads CASSLMGRRETQYF. The DNA for the CDR3 is TGTGCCAGCAGCTTAATGGGTAGAAGGGAGACCCAGTACTTC.

This clonotype has a handful of counts. The rearrangement links TRBV19 to TRBJ1-1; no firm D call. The CDR3 runs to 18 residues. Per germline, CDR1 LNHDA and CDR2 SQIVND (reference sequence). Trimming pared 1 base from V and 1 base from J, leaving 19 bases between. The chain's CDR3 is CASSIGARSGEGNTEAFF. DNA for the CDR3: TGTGCCAGTAGTATAGGGGCTCGGAGCGGGGAGGGGAACACTGAAGCTTTCTTT.

This chain joins TRBV5-1 and TRBJ2-2, with D perhaps matching TRBD2 (5 bases). V shed 4 bases and J shed 13 bases, with 23 bases lying between them. The germline gives CDR1 SGHRS, CDR2 YFSETQ. The CDR3 length is 15 residues. The CDR3 DNA is TGCGCCAGCAGCCCCGGAGGCGCGACCTACGGTGGGCTGTTTTTT. It encodes CASSPGGATYGGLFF.

V is TRBV29-1 and J is TRBJ2-2; TRBD2 might be the D (5 bases). Germline values: CDR1 SQVTM, CDR2 ANQGSEA. The V end lost 7 bases, the J end lost 6 bases, and 12 bases lay between the germline ends. This CDR3 has 12 amino acids. The CDR3 DNA reads TGCAGCGGCCGCCCGGAGGCCGGGGAGCTGTTTTTT. Protein: CSGRPEAGELFF.

This clonotype turned up a few times. The CDR3 is CASSSTGGSNQPQHF. The CDR3 DNA reads as TGTGCCAGCAGCTCGACAGGGGGTTCGAATCAGCCCCAGCATTTT. V gene TRBV5-5 combines with J gene TRBJ1-5; 9 bases align to TRBD1. V lost 3 bases and J lost 4; bases outside the gene matches: 5. This CDR3 spans 15 amino acids. Germline CDR1 reads SGHKS; CDR2 reads YYEKEE (reference sequence).

The chain joins TRBV24-1 to TRBJ2-1; D call uncertain. The germline V and J ends were trimmed by 2 bases and 8 bases, with 15 bases remaining between them. Germline V gene data show CDR1 as KGHDR and CDR2 as SFDVKD. The CDR3 consists of 15 residues. CDR3 region: CATSDSDGSFDEQFF. The CDR3 DNA is TGTGCCACCAGTGATTCGGACGGGTCTTTCGATGAGCAGTTCTTC.

The chain combines TRBV11-2 with TRBJ2-7, with no clear D. With 5 bases removed from V and 1 base from J, the gap between germline ends came to 18 bases. The CDR3 contains 16 residues. Germline values: CDR1 SGHAT, CDR2 FQNNGV. CDR3 amino acids: CASSHLPTLRSYEQYF. Written as DNA, the CDR3 is TGTGCCAGCAGCCACCTCCCAACACTTAGATCCTACGAGCAGTACTTC.

In this sample, this clonotype turned up a few times. The chain is built from TRBV7-8 and TRBJ2-1; TRBD2 matches 12 bases. The CDR3 has 15 amino acids. Germline V gene lookup returns CDR1 SGHVS and CDR2 FQNEAQ. Germline trimming cut 5 bases from V and 4 bases from J; bases unmatched to any gene: 3. CDR3 protein: CASSPTSGGYNEQFF. The CDR3 DNA is TGTGCCAGCAGCCCGACTAGCGGGGGTTACAATGAGCAGTTCTTC. The variable domain in full, with the rest retrieved from reference TRBV7-8 and TRBJ2-1, is GAGVSQSPRYKVAKRGQDVALRCDPISGHVSLFWYQQALGQGPEFLTYFQNEAQLDKSGLPSDRFFAERPEGSVSTLKIQRTQQEDSAVYLCASSPTSGGYNEQFFGPGTRLTVL.

The chain carries TRBV7-2 and TRBJ2-1; tentative D call: TRBD2 (6 bases). Trimming shortened V by 4 bases and J by 6 bases, and 13 bases separated the two germline ends. There are 14 residues in the CDR3. The germline CDR1 and CDR2 sequences are SGHTA and FQGNSA. The CDR3 region is CASSSPGGRNEQFF. The CDR3 DNA is TGTGCCAGCAGCTCCCCCGGAGGGCGCAATGAGCAGTTCTTC.

This chain uses TRBV20-1 with TRBJ2-1; TRBD2 matches at 13 bases. V lost 4 bases, J lost 2 bases, and 11 bases stayed unmatched. The CDR3 sequence is 18 residues long. Germline-derived CDR1 and CDR2 are DFQATT and SNEGSKA (reference sequence). The CDR3 DNA reads TGCAGTGCTAAACCTAGGGGACTAGCGGGACCTACCTACAATGAGCAGTTCTTC. Residues: CSAKPRGLAGPTYNEQFF.

The CDR3 protein is CAWSGPPGTVTYEQYF. The CDR3 bases are TGTGCCTGGAGTGGACCTCCCGGGACAGTTACCTACGAGCAGTACTTC. The genes are TRBV30 and TRBJ2-7; 7 bases map to TRBD1. Germline trimming cut 1 base from V and 2 bases from J; bases unmatched to any gene: 11. Germline loops: CDR1 GTSNPN, CDR2 SVGIG (reference sequence). The CDR3 has 16 amino acids.

This rearrangement joins TRBV25-1 to TRBJ1-3, with D unclear. The germline V gene has CDR1 MGHDK and CDR2 SYGVNS. V lost 2 bases and J lost 0, with 8 bases in between. The length of the CDR3 is 15 residues. The CDR3 nucleotides read TGTGCCAGCAGTGAACCGCTCAGCTCTGGAAACACCATATATTTT. This encodes CASSEPLSSGNTIYF.

The chain joins TRBV3-1 to TRBJ2-1, with D possibly TRBD1 on 6 matching bases. The V and J ends lost 4 bases and 9 bases respectively, with 10 bases between them. CDR3 length: 12 residues. CDR1 LGHDT and CDR2 YNNKEL come from the germline V gene (reference sequence). The CDR3 loop is CASSPTGTEQFF. The CDR3 DNA reads as TGTGCCAGCAGCCCAACAGGGACTGAGCAGTTCTTC.

The J gene is TRBJ2-3, the V gene TRBV7-3, with 12 bases identical to TRBD2. From germline, CDR1 is SGHTA and CDR2 FQGTGA. The CDR3 has 16 amino acids. V trimming: 7 bases; J trimming: 3 bases; junction bases outside the gene matches: 8. The CDR3 nucleotides are TGTGCCAGCACGCACACAGGACTAGCGGGAACAGATACGCAGTATTTT. Protein product: CASTHTGLAGTDTQYF.

This clonotype was detected only a few times. The V gene is TRBV30, the J gene TRBJ2-5, with 9 bases identical to TRBD2. The CDR3 runs 15 residues. Germline V lookup: CDR1 GTSNPN, CDR2 SVGIG (reference sequence). V lost 1 base, J lost 4 bases, and 7 bases stayed unmatched. The CDR3 DNA is TGTGCCTGGAGTGAAACCGGGACTAGCCTAGAGACCCAGTACTTC. Protein sequence: CAWSETGTSLETQYF.

This clonotype was detected a few times. The chain is built from TRBV14 and TRBJ2-2; 12 bases align to TRBD2. CDR1 and CDR2 (germline): SGHDN, FVKESK. This CDR3 region has 16 residues. J was trimmed by 7 bases and V by 2 bases; bases with no gene match: 5. CDR3 loop: CASSQTGTSGFGELFF. For the CDR3, the DNA is TGTGCCAGCAGCCAAACCGGGACTAGCGGGTTCGGGGAGCTGTTTTTT.